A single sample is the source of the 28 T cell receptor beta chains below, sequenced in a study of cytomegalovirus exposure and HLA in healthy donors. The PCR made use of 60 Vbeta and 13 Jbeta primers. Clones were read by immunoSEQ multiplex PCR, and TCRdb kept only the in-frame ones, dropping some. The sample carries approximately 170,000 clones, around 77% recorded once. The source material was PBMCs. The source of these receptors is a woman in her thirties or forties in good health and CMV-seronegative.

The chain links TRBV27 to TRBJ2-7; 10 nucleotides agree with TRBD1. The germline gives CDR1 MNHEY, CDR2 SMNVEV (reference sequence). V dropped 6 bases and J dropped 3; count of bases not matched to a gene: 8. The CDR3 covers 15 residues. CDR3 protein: CASSVGTGVLYEQYF. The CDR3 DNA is TGTGCCAGCAGCGTAGGGACAGGGGTCCTCTACGAGCAGTACTTC.

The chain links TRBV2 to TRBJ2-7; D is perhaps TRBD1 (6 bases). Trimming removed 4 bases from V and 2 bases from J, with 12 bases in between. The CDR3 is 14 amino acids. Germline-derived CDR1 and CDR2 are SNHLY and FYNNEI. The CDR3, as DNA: TGTGCCAGCAGTGGCTCAGGGGCAACCTACGAGCAGTACTTC. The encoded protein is CASSGSGATYEQYF.

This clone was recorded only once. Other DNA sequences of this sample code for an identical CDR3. The CDR3 loop is CASSPGQGNQPQHF. The CDR3, as DNA: TGTGCCAGCAGTCCCGGACAGGGGAATCAGCCCCAGCATTTT. The rearrangement joins TRBV6-1 to TRBJ1-5, with 9 bases that match TRBD1. This CDR3 is 14 amino acids long. Germline assignment: CDR1 MNHNS and CDR2 SASEGT. With 5 bases clipped from V and 4 bases from J, the junction kept 3 bases outside the gene matches.

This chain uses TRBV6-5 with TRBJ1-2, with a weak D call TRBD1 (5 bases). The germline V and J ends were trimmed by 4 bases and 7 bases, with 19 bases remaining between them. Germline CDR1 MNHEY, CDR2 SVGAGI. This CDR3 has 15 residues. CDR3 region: CASSSPWGLKAGYTF. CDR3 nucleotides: TGTGCCAGCAGTTCCCCCTGGGGACTTAAGGCTGGCTACACCTTC.

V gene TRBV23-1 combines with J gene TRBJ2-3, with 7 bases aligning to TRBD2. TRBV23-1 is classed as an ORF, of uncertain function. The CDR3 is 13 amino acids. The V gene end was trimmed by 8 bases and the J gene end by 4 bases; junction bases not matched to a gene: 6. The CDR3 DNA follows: TGCGCCAGCCAGACTAGCCTCCCAGATACGCAGTATTTT. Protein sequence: CASQTSLPDTQYF.

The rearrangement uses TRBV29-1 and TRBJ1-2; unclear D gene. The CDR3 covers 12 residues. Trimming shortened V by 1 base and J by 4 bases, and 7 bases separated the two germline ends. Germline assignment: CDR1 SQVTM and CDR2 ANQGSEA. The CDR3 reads CSVEGGLYGYTF. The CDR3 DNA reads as TGCAGCGTTGAAGGAGGACTCTATGGCTACACCTTC.

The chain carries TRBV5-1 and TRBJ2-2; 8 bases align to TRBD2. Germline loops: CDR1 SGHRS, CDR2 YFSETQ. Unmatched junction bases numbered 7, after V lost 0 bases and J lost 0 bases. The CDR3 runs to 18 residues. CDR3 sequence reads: CASSLVIAGHSNTGELFF. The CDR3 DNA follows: TGCGCCAGCAGCTTGGTAATAGCGGGACACTCGAACACCGGGGAGCTGTTTTTT.

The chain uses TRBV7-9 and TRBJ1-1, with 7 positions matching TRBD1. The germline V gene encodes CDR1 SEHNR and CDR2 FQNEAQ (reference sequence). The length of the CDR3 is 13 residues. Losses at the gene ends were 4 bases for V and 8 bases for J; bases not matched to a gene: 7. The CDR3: CASSSNPGQEAFF. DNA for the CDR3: TGTGCCAGCAGCTCAAACCCGGGACAGGAAGCTTTCTTT.

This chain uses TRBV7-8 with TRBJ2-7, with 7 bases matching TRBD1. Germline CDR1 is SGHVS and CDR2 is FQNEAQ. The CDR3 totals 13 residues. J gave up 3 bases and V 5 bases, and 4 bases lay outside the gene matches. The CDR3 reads CASSPRGRYEQYF. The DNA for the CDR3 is TGTGCCAGCAGCCCTAGGGGGCGCTACGAGCAGTACTTC. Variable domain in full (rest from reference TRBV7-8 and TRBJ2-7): GAGVSQSPRYKVAKRGQDVALRCDPISGHVSLFWYQQALGQGPEFLTYFQNEAQLDKSGLPSDRFFAERPEGSVSTLKIQRTQQEDSAVYLCASSPRGRYEQYFGPGTRLTVT.

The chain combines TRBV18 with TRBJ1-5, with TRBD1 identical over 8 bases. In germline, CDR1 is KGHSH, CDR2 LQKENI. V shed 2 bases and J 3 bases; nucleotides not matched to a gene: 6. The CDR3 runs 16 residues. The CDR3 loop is CASSPGQGDPNQPQHF. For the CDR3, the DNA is TGTGCCAGCTCACCAGGACAGGGTGATCCCAATCAGCCCCAGCATTTT.

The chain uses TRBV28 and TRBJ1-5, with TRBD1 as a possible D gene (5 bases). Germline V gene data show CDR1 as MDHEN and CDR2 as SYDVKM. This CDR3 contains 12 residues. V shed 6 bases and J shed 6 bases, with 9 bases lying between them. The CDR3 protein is CASSPGGQPQHF. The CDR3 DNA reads TGTGCCAGCAGCCCGGGGGGTCAGCCCCAGCATTTT.

The CDR3: CASSPWTGRSEAFF. CDR3 coding DNA: TGTGCCAGCAGCCCTTGGACAGGTCGTTCTGAAGCTTTCTTT. The chain carries TRBV5-6 and TRBJ1-1, with 7 bases matching TRBD1. With V trimmed by 4 bases and J by 6 bases, 9 bases remained unmatched. Looked up from germline, CDR1 is SGHDT and CDR2 is YYEEEE. This CDR3 comprises 14 residues.

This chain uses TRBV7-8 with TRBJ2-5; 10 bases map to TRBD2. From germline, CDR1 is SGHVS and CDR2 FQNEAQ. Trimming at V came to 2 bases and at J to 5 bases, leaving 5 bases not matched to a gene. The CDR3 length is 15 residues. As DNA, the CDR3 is TGTGCCAGCAGCTTAAGCACTAGCGGGATGGAGACCCAGTACTTC. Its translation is CASSLSTSGMETQYF.

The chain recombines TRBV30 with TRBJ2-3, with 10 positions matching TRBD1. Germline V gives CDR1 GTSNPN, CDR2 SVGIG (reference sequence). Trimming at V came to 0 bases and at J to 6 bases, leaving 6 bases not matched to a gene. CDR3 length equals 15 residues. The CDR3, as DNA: TGTGCCTGGAGTGTATCTCGACAGGGGGCGGATACGCAGTATTTT. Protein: CAWSVSRQGADTQYF. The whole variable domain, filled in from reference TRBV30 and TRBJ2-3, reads SQTIHQWPATLVQPVGSPLSLECTVEGTSNPNLYWYRQAAGRGLQLLFYSVGIGQISSEVPQNLSASRPQDRQFILSSKKLLLSDSGFYLCAWSVSRQGADTQYFGPGTRLTVL.

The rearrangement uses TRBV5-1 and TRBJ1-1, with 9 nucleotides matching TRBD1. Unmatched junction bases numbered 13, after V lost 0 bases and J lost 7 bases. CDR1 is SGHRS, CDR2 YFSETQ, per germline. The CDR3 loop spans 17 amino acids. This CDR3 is CASSLERGRQGDREAFF. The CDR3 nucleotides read TGCGCCAGCAGCTTGGAGAGGGGGCGACAGGGGGATCGTGAAGCTTTCTTT. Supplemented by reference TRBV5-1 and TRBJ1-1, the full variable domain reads KAGVTQTPRYLIKTRGQQVTLSCSPISGHRSVSWYQQTPGQGLQFLFEYFSETQRNKGNFPGRFSGRQFSNSRSEMNVSTLELGDSALYLCASSLERGRQGDREAFFGQGTRLTVV.

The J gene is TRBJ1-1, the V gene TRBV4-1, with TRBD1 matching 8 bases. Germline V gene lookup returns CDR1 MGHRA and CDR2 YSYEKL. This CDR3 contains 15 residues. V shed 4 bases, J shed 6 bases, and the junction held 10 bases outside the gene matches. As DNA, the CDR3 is TGCGCCAGCAGCCGCTCGGACAGGGAATTACCTGAAGCTTTCTTT. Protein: CASSRSDRELPEAFF.

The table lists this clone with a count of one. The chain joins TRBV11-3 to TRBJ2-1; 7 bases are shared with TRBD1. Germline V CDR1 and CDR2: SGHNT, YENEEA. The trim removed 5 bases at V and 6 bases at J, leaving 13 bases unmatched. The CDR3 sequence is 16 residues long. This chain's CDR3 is CASSPHSGQAPNEQFF. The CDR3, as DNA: TGTGCCAGCAGCCCACATTCCGGACAGGCCCCCAATGAGCAGTTCTTC.

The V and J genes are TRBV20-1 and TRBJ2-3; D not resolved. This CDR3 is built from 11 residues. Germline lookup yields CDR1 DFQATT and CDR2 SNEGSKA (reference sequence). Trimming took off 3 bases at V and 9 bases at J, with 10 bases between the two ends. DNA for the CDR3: TGCAGTGCTAGGCCAGTGCTCACGCAGTATTTT. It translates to CSARPVLTQYF.

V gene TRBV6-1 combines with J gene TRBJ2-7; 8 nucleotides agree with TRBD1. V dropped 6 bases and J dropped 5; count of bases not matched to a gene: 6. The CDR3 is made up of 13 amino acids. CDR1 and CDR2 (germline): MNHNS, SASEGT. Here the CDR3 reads CASRSGQAHEQYF. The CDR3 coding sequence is TGTGCCAGCAGGTCGGGACAGGCTCACGAGCAGTACTTC.

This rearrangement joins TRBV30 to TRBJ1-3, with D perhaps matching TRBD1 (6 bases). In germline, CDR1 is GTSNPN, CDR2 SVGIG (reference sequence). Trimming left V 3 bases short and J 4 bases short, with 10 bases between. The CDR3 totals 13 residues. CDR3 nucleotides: TGTGCCTGGAGGCCAACAGGGGGAAACACCATATATTTT. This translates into CAWRPTGGNTIYF.

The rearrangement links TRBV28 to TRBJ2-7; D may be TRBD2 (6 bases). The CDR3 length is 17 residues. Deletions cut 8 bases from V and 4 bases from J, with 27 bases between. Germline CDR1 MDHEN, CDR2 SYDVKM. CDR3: CASGPVWDSQLRYEQYF. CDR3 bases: TGTGCCAGCGGCCCTGTATGGGACTCCCAATTACGATACGAGCAGTACTTC. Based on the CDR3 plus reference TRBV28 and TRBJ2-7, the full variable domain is DVKVTQSSRYLVKRTGEKVFLECVQDMDHENMFWYRQDPGLGLRLIYFSYDVKMKEKGDIPEGYSVSREKKERFSLILESASTNQTSMYLCASGPVWDSQLRYEQYFGPGTRLTVT.

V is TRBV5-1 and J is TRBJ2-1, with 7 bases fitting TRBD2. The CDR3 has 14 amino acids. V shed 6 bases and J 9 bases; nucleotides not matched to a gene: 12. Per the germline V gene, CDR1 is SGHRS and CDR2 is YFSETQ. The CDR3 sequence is CASNFGRQEGEQFF. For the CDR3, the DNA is TGCGCCAGCAACTTCGGGAGGCAGGAGGGTGAGCAGTTCTTC.

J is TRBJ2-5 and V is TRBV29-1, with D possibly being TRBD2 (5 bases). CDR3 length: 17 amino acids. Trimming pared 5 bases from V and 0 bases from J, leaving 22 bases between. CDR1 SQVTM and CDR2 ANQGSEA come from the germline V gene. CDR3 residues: CSVLGEGSSEYQETQYF. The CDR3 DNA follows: TGCAGCGTTTTGGGTGAGGGTTCATCAGAGTACCAAGAGACCCAGTACTTC.

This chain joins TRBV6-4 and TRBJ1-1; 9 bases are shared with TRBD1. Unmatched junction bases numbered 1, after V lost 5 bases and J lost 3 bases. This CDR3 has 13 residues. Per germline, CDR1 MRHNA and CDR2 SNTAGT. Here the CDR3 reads CASSRQGDTEAFF. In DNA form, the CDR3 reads TGTGCCAGCAGTAGACAGGGGGACACTGAAGCTTTCTTT.

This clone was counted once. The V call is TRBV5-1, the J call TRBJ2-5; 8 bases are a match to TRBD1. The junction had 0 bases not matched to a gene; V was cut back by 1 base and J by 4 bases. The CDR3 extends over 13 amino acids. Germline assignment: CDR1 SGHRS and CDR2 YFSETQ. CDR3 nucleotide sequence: TGCGCCAGCAGCTTGACAGGGGGAGAGACCCAGTACTTC. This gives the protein CASSLTGGETQYF.

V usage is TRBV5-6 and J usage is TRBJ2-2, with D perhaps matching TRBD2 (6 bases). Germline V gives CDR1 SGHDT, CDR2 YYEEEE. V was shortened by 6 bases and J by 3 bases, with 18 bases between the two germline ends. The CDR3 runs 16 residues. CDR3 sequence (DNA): TGTGCCAGCACCTGGAGACGGGACTCCTACACCGGGGAGCTGTTTTTT. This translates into CASTWRRDSYTGELFF.

The CDR3 nucleotides read TGTGCCAGCAGCCAAGATACCCCGGGACAGGGAAGCTCTGGAAACACCATATATTTT. This sequence encodes CASSQDTPGQGSSGNTIYF. This chain uses TRBV4-2 with TRBJ1-3, with 9 bases fitting TRBD1. The V gene end was trimmed by 0 bases and the J gene end by 0 bases; junction bases not matched to a gene: 9. Looked up from germline, CDR1 is LGHNA and CDR2 is YNFKEQ. The CDR3 runs to 19 residues.

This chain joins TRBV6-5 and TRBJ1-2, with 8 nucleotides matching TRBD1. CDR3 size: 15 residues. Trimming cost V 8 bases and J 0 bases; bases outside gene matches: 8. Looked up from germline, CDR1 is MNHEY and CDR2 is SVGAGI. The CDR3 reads CASSAGGITNYGYTF. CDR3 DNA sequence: TGTGCCAGCTCCGCAGGGGGCATCACTAACTATGGCTACACCTTC.